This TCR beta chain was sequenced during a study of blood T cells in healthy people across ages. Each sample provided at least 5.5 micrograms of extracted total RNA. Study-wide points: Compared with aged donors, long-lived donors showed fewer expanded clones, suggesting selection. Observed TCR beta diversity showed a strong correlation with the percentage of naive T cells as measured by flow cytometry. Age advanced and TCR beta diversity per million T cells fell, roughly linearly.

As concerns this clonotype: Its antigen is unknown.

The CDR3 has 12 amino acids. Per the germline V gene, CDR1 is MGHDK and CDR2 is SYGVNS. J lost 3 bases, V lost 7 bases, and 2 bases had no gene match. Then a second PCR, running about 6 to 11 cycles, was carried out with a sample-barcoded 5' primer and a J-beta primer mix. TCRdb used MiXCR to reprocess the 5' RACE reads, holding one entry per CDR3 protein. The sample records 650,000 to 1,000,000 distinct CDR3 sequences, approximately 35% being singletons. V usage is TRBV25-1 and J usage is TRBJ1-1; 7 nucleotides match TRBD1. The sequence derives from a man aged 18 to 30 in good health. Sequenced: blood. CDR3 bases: TGTGCCAGCAAAGGGGGCTACACTGAAGCTTTCTTT. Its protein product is CASKGGYTEAFF.